The sequence of this T cell receptor (beta chain) was determined in a study of OX40 agonist ivuxolimab in advanced cancers. This CDR3 contains 16 residues. Trimming removed 3 bases from V and 0 bases from J; junction bases left unmatched: 3. Germline-derived CDR1 and CDR2 are LNHDA and SQIVND (reference sequence). Sequenced by immunoSEQ multiplex PCR; TCRdb stores in-frame clones only, minus some. Of about 73,000 clones listed, approximately 90% are singletons. Findings and limits, study-wide: At doses 0.1 to 3.0 mg/kg, CD4+ and CD8+ clones expanded.

On this clone: Antigen unknown.

The clonotype originates from an adult with an advanced solid tumor such as melanoma, head and neck, liver or kidney cancer. The material was CD4+ or CD8+ T cells sorted from blood, obtained in a trial of the OX40 agonist ivuxolimab. This chain uses TRBV19 with TRBJ2-1; 9 positions match TRBD1. The CDR3: CASSMVTGGSYNEQFF. The CDR3 region has the DNA TGTGCCAGTAGTATGGTGACAGGGGGCTCCTACAATGAGCAGTTCTTC.